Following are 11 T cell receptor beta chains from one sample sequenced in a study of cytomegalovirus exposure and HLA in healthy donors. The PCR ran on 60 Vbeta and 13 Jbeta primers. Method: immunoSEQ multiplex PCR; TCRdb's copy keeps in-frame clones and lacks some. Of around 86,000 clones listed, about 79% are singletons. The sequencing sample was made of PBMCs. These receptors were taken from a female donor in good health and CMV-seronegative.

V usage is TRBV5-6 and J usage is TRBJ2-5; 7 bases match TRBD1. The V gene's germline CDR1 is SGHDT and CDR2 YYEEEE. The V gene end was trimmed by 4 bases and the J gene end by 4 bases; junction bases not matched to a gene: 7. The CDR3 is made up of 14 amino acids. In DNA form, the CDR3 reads TGTGCCAGCAGCCTCCGGGACAGAAGAGAGACCCAGTACTTC. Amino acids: CASSLRDRRETQYF.

CDR3 in DNA: TGTGCCAGCAGACCCTCTAGCGGGAGCCCAGATACGCAGTATTTT. As protein: CASRPSSGSPDTQYF. V is TRBV28 and J is TRBJ2-3; 10 bases map to TRBD2. V lost 6 bases, J lost 4 bases, and 7 bases stayed unmatched. Germline loops: CDR1 MDHEN, CDR2 SYDVKM. This CDR3 is 15 amino acids long.

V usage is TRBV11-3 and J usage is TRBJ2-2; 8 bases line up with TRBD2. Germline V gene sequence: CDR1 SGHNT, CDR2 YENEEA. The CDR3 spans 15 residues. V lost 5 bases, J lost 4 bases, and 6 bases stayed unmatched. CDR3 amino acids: CASSPAGVGTGELFF. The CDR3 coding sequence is TGTGCCAGCAGCCCAGCGGGAGTTGGCACCGGGGAGCTGTTTTTT.

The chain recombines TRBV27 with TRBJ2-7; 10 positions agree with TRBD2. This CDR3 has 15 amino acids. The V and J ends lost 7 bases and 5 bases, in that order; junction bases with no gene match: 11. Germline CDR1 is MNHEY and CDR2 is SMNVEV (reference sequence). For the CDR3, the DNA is TGTGCCAGCAAATTCTTAGCGGGAGGCCTCAACGAGCAGTACTTC. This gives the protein CASKFLAGGLNEQYF.

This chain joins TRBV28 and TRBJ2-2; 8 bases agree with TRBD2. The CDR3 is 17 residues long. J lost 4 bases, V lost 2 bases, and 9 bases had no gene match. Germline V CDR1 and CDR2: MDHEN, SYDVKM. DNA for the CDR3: TGTGCCAGCAGTTTAGGATCGGCGGGAGGTGGCACCGGGGAGCTGTTTTTT. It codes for CASSLGSAGGGTGELFF. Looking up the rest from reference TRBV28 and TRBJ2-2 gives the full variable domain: DVKVTQSSRYLVKRTGEKVFLECVQDMDHENMFWYRQDPGLGLRLIYFSYDVKMKEKGDIPEGYSVSREKKERFSLILESASTNQTSMYLCASSLGSAGGGTGELFFGEGSRLTVL.

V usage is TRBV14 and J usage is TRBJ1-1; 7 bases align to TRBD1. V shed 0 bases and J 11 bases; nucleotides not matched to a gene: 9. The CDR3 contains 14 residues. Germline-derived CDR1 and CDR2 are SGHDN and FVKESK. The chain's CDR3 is CASSQESYRGHAFF. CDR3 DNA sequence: TGTGCCAGCAGCCAAGAGTCCTACAGGGGCCATGCTTTCTTT.

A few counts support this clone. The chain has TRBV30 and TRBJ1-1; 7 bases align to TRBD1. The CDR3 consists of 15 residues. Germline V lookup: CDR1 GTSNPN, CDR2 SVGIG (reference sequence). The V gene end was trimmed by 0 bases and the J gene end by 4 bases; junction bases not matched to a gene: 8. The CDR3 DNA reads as TGTGCCTGGAGTGTAGGTGCCGACAGGGCCACTGAAGCTTTCTTT. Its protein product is CAWSVGADRATEAFF.

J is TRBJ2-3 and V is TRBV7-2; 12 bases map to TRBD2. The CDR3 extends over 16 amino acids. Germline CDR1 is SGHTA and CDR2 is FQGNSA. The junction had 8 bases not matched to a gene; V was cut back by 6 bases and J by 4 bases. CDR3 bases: TGTGCCAGCAGAAGGACTAGCGGGATATTGGCAGATACGCAGTATTTT. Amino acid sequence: CASRRTSGILADTQYF.

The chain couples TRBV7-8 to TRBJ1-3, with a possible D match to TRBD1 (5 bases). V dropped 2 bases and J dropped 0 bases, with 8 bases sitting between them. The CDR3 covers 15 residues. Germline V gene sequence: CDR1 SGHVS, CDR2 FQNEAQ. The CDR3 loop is CASSLMTASGNTIYF. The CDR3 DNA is TGTGCCAGCAGCTTAATGACAGCCTCTGGAAACACCATATATTTT.

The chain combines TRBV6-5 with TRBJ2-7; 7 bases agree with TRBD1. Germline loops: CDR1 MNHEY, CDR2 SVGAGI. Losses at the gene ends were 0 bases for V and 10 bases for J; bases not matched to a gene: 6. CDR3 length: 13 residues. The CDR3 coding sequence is TGTGCCAGCAGTTACTCTAACAGGGGACAACAGTACTTC. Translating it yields CASSYSNRGQQYF.

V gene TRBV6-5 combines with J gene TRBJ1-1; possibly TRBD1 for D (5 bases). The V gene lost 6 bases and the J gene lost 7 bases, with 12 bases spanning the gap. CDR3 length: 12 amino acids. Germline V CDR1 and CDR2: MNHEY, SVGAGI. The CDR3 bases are TGTGCCAGCAGACTCCTCCAGGGTGAAGCTTTCTTT. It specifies CASRLLQGEAFF.